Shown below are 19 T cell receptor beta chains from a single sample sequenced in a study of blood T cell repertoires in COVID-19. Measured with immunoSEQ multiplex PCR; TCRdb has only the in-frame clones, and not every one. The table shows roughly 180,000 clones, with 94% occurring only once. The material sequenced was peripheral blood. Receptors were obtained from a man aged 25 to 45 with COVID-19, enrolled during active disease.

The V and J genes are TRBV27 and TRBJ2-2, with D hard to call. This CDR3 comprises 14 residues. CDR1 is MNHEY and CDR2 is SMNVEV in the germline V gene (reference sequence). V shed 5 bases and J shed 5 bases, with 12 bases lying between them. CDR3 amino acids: CASSKITETGELFF. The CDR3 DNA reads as TGTGCCAGCAGTAAAATCACAGAGACCGGGGAGCTGTTTTTT.

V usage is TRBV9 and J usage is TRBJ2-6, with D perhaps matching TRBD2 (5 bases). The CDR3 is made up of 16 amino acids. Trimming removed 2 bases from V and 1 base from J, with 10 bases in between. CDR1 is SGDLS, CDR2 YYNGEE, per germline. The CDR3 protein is CASSVIRGSGANVLTF. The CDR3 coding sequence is TGTGCCAGCAGCGTGATTAGAGGGTCTGGGGCCAACGTCCTGACTTTC.

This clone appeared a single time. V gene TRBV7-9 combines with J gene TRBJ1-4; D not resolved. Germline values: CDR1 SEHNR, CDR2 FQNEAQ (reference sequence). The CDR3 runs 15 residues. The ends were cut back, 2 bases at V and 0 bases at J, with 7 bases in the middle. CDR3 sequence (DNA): TGTGCCAGCAGCTTAATCCGTGCAACTAATGAAAAACTGTTTTTT. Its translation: CASSLIRATNEKLFF.

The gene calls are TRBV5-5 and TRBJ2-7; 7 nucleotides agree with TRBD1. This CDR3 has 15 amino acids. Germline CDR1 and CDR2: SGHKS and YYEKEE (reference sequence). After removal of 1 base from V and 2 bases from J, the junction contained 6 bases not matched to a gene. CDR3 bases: TGTGCCAGCAGCTTGATGGCAGGGGGAGCCTACGAGCAGTACTTC. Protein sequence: CASSLMAGGAYEQYF.

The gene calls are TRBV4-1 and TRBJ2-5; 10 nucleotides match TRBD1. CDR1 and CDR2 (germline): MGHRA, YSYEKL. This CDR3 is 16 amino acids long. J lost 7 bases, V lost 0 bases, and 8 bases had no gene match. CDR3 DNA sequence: TGCGCCAGCAGCCAAGATAGCGGGACAGGGGAACCGACCCAGTACTTC. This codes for CASSQDSGTGEPTQYF.

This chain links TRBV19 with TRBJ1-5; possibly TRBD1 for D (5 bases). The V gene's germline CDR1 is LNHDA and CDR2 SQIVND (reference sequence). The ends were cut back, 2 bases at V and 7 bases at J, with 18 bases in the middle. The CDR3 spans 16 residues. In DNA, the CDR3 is TGTGCCAGTAGTATATCTCTCGGGGGATACCCCCAGCCCCAGCATTTT. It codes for CASSISLGGYPQPQHF.

The CDR3 sequence is CASSDSGAGEKLFF. As DNA, the CDR3 is TGTGCCAGCAGTGATAGCGGGGCAGGAGAAAAACTGTTTTTT. The V call is TRBV5-5, the J call TRBJ1-4, with D possibly TRBD1 on 5 matching bases. CDR1 is SGHKS and CDR2 is YYEKEE in the germline V gene (reference sequence). Deletions cut 5 bases from V and 8 bases from J, with 16 bases between. This CDR3 spans 14 amino acids.

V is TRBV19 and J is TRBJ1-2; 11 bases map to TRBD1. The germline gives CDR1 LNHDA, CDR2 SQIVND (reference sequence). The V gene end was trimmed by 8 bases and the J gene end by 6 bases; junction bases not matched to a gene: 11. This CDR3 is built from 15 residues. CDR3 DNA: TGTGCCAGTGACGGCTATGGGACAGGGGGGGATGGCTACACCTTC. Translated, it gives CASDGYGTGGDGYTF.

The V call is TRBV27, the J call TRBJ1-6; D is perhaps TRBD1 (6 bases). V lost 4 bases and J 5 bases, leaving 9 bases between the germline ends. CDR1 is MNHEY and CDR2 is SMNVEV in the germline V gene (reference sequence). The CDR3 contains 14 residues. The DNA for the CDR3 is TGTGCCAGCAGTTACAGGGTCAATAATTCACCCCTCCACTTT. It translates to CASSYRVNNSPLHF.

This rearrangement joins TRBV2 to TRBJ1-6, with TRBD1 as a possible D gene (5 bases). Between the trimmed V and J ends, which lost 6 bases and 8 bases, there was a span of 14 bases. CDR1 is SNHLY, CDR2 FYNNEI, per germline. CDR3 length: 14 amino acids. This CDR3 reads CASSDASGDSPLHF. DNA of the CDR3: TGTGCCAGCAGCGACGCCTCGGGGGATTCACCCCTCCACTTT.

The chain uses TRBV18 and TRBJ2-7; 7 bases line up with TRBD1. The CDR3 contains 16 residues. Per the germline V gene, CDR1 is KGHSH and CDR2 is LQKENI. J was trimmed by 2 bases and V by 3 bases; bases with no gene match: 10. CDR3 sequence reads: CASSPGQEQFAYEQYF. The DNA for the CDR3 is TGTGCCAGCTCACCTGGACAGGAGCAATTCGCCTACGAGCAGTACTTC.

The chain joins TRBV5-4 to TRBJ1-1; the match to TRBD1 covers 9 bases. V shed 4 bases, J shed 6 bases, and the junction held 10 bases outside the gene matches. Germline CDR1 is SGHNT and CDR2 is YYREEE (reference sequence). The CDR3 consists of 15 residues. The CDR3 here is CASSPAGQGGAEAFF. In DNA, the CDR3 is TGTGCCAGCAGCCCCGCGGGACAGGGAGGCGCTGAAGCTTTCTTT.

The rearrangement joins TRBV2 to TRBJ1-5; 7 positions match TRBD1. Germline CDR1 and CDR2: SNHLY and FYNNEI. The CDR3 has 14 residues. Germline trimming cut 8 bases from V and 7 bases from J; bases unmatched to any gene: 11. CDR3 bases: TGTGCCAGCGGATATACAGGGGCAAGGCAGCCCCAGCATTTT. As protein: CASGYTGARQPQHF.

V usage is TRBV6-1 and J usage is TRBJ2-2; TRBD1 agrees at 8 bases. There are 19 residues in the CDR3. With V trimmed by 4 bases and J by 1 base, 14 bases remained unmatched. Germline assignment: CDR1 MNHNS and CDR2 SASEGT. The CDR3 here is CASSGLGTGVTRNTGELFF. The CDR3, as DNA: TGTGCCAGCAGTGGCCTCGGGACAGGTGTTACCCGGAACACCGGGGAGCTGTTTTTT.

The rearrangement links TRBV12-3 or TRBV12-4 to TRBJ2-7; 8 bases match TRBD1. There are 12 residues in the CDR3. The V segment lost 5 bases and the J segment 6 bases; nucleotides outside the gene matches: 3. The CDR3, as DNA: TGTGCCAGCAGTCGACAGGGGATCGAGCAGTACTTC. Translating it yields CASSRQGIEQYF.

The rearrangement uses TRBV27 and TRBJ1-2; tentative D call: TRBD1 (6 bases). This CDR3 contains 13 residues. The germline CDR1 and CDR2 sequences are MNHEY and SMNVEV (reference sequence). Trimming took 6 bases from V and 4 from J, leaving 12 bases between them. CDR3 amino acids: CASSFTGIYGYTF. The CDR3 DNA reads TGTGCCAGCAGCTTCACAGGGATCTATGGCTACACCTTC.

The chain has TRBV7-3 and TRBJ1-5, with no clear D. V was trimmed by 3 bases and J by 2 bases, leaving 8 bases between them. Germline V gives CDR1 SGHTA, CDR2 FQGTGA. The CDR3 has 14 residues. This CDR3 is CASSLSGGNQPQHF. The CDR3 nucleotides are TGTGCCAGCAGCTTGTCCGGGGGCAATCAGCCCCAGCATTTT.

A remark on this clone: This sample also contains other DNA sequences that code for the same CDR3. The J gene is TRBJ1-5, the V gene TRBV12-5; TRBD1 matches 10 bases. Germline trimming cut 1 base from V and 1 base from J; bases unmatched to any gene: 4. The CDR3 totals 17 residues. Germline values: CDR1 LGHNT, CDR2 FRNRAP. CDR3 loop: CASGLGQGAYSNQPQHF. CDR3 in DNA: TGTGCTAGTGGTTTGGGACAGGGGGCGTACAGCAATCAGCCCCAGCATTTT. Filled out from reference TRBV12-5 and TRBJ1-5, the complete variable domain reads DARVTQTPRHKVTEMGQEVTMRCQPILGHNTVFWYRQTMMQGLELLAYFRNRAPLDDSGMPKDRFSAEMPDATLATLKIQPSEPRDSAVYFCASGLGQGAYSNQPQHFGDGTRLSIL.

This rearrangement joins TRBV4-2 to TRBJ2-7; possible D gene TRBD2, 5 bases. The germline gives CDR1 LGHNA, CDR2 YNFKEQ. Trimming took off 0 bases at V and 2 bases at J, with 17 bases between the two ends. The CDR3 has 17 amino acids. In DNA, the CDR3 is TGTGCCAGCAGCCAAGATTGGAGGCTATTCCTTCCCTACGAGCAGTACTTC. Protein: CASSQDWRLFLPYEQYF.